This T cell receptor beta chain comes out of a study of T-cell memory formation after mild COVID-19 (dated by TCRdb to the early 2020s). General notes on the study: Most TCR sequence clusters were specific to one of the two donors. The cohort was made up of two young adult volunteers, one female and one male, who were previously healthy. T-cell clones expanding and contracting after mild COVID-19 in two donors were tracked by longitudinal TCRalpha and TCRbeta repertoire sequencing. Broader findings and caveats from the paper: Contracting CD4+ clones turned up mainly in the CM and EM memory subsets, whereas EMRA was where CD8+ clones were enriched. Only a couple of mild cases were covered by the study, and larger cohorts that include severe cases with pre-infection samples were considered necessary. From day 15 to 85, contracting clones showed balanced CD4/CD8 phenotypes, whereas a second wave of clones that expanded from day 15 to 37 leaned towards CD4+. Whether the second-wave clones peaking on day 37 were SARS-CoV-2 specific was not confirmed. Some responding clones were detected in pre-infection memory, suggesting pre-existing cross-reactive memory T cells joined the SARS-CoV-2 response.

About this clonotype: Its antigen specificity is not known. Per-base qualities were not stored, and no clone one base away is much larger.

Instrument on record: Illumina NovaSeq 6000. TCRalpha and TCRbeta cDNA libraries were built by 5'RACE with constant-segment primers, adding sample barcodes and unique molecular identifiers. Trizol reagent was used to extract RNA from every sample. Amplification of the libraries took two PCR steps, and the second step added a second sample barcode plus Illumina TruSeq adapters. The libraries were sequenced on an Illumina NovaSeq using 2 x 150 bp paired-end reads. For the original study's pipeline: With migec v1.2.7, reads were demultiplexed and then collapsed into UMI-guided consensus sequences. Using mixcr v2.1.11, UMI consensuses were aligned to TRA and TRB V and J templates and then assembled into clonotypes. A clonotype was counted as expanded or contracted only if both edgeR and NoisET called the change significant, with noise models trained on biological replicates. edgeR calls used a false discovery rate-adjusted p below 0.01 and a log2 fold-change threshold of 1. PCA with hierarchical clustering of max-normalized trajectories of the 1000 most abundant clonotypes was used as exploratory dynamics analysis. Separately sequenced CD4+ and CD8+ repertoires were used to assign the CD4 or CD8 phenotype of responding clones. The public reads were reprocessed in TCRdb via fastp at Q25 and MiXCR, keeping in-frame beta chains. Each entry is one CDR3 protein sequence, shown with its most common DNA and genes. Clone size and V and J calls follow TCRdb, not the original study. A total of about half a million distinct CDR3 sequences appear in this sample, 15% to 20% of them only once. The ten top clones hold approximately 13% of the sample.

The CDR3 runs 11 residues from the cysteine to the phenylalanine. The CDR3 DNA has 33 bases and is translated from base 1. CDR1 SGHNT and CDR2 YYREEE were looked up in the germline V gene (reference sequence). V is cut back by 4 bases and J by 6 bases, with 1 base in the junction unmatched. Ficoll-Paque density gradient centrifugation was the method used to isolate PBMCs. The chain joins TRBV5-4 to TRBJ2-7; 7 bases in between match TRBD1. What was sequenced was PBMCs or a T cell subset sorted from them (not recorded which). The clonotype originates from an adult woman who had mild COVID-19 (a few samples of this study predate the infection). The sample titles of this study are shuffled in the database, so cell type and time point are left out; the donor was told from shared clones. The DNA sequence is given as TGTGCCAGCAGCAACAGGGGCGAGCAGTACTTC. It is translated as CASSNRGEQYF.